This T cell receptor (beta chain) was identified during a study of T cell responses to AZD1222 COVID-19 vaccine. The protocol was immunoSEQ multiplex PCR, while the TCRdb copy is restricted to in-frame clones and leaves out a portion. In the table there are about 150,000 clones, roughly 90% of which are singletons. Study results and limitations: Repertoire collection took place solely once the T cell response had peaked. A reported finding is that nearly half of spike-specific TCRs target unmutated variant regions. Breadth and depth of Spike-specific TCRs rose after two AZD1222 doses.

A note on this clone: The antigen is undetermined.

Sequencing was performed on peripheral blood, taken 28 days after the second dose of the MenACWY control vaccine. This TCR derives from an adult who received the MenACWY meningococcal vaccine as a control.

Written as DNA, the CDR3 is TGTGCCAGCACCGATACTAGCGGGAGTAGCAATGAGCAGTTCTTC. Amino acid sequence: CASTDTSGSSNEQFF. The chain recombines TRBV6-6 with TRBJ2-1, with 11 bases that match TRBD2. V was clipped by 7 bases and J by 6 bases; unmatched bases: 8. This CDR3 region has 15 residues. Germline CDR1 and CDR2: MNHNY and SVGAGI (reference sequence).